What follows describes a single TCR beta chain. Its antigen is not known. This specimen belongs to a study of T cell responses to AZD1222 COVID-19 vaccine. The study's findings and limits: Donors were largely white British and mainly female; clonal diversity was possibly underestimated. Across spike, vaccine-associated CD4 TCRs were found, dominant at 160-218 and 743-854. Per reports, nearly half of all spike-specific TCRs target regions that are unmutated in variants. Only a handful of AZD1222 recipients, roughly 6 in all, had baseline seropositivity.

This table comes from immunoSEQ multiplex PCR, and its TCRdb copy is limited to in-frame clones, with some not included. The table has approximately 150,000 clones, approximately 90% seen once. CDR1 and CDR2 (germline): MNHEY, SVGAGI. The CDR3 spans 15 residues. V lost 8 bases and J 2 bases, leaving 18 bases between the germline ends. The chain links TRBV6-5 to TRBJ2-5; D possibly corresponds to TRBD1 (6 bases). The sequences come from peripheral blood, collected 28 days after the second AZD1222 dose. The TCR originated in an adult who received the AZD1222 COVID-19 vaccine. The CDR3 protein is CASGRTRGRQETQYF. CDR3 nucleotide sequence: TGTGCCAGCGGCCGGACAAGGGGGAGACAAGAGACCCAGTACTTC.